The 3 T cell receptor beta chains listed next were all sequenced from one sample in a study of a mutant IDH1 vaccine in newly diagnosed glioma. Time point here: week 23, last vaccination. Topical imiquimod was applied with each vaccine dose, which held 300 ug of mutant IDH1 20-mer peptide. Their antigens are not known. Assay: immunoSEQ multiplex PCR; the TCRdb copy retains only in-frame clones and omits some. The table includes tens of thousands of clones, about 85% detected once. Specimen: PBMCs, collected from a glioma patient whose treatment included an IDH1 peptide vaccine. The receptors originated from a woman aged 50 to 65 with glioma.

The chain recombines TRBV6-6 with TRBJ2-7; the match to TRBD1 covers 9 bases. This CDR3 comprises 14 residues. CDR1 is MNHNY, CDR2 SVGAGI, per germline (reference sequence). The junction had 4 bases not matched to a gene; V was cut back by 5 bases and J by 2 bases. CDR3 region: CASSHWDRAYEQYF. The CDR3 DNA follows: TGTGCCAGCAGTCACTGGGACAGGGCCTACGAGCAGTACTTC.

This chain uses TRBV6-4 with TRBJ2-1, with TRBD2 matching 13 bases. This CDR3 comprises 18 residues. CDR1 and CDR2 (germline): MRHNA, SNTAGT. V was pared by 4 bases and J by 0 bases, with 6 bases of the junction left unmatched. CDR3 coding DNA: TGTGCCAGCAGTGGGACTAGCGGGAGTTGGAGCTCCTACAATGAGCAGTTCTTC. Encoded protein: CASSGTSGSWSSYNEQFF.

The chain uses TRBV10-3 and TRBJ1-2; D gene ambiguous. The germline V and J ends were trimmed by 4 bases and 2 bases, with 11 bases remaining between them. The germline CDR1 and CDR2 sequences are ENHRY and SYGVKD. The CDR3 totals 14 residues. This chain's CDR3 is CAISGGSRNYGYTF. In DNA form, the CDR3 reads TGTGCCATCAGTGGGGGATCGCGAAACTATGGCTACACCTTC.